Below are 26 T cell receptor beta chains sequenced from a single sample in a study of T cell repertoires in ileal Crohn's disease. The method was immunoSEQ multiplex PCR; TCRdb's version includes in-frame clones alone and lacks a portion of them. The repertoire includes tens of thousands of clones, around 80% of them detected once, and less than 7% sits in the top ten. The sequenced sample consisted of ileal tissue. These receptors all stem from an adult with Crohn's disease.

For this clone: This specimen includes other DNA sequences encoding the same CDR3. The V call is TRBV6-5, the J call TRBJ2-1, with TRBD1 matching 7 bases. This CDR3 comprises 16 residues. Trimming at V came to 0 bases and at J to 4 bases, leaving 6 bases not matched to a gene. In germline, CDR1 is MNHEY, CDR2 SVGAGI. The CDR3: CASSYSRTGGYNEQFF. CDR3 DNA: TGTGCCAGCAGTTACTCGAGGACAGGTGGTTACAATGAGCAGTTCTTC.

This chain joins TRBV6-8 and TRBJ1-2; 7 positions agree with TRBD1. Germline assignment: CDR1 MNHGY and CDR2 SAAAGT. V dropped 6 bases and J dropped 3; count of bases not matched to a gene: 10. The CDR3 sequence is 15 residues long. The CDR3 DNA is TGTGCCAGCAGCTGGACAGGAATACCCTACTATGGCTACACCTTC. Encoded protein: CASSWTGIPYYGYTF.

A remark on this clone: In the same sample, other DNA sequences code for this CDR3. DNA of the CDR3: TGTGCCAGCAGGGAGAGGTTCTATAATTCACCCCTCCACTTT. Residues: CASRERFYNSPLHF. The chain carries TRBV27 and TRBJ1-6; no clear D gene. The CDR3 is 14 residues long. Germline-derived CDR1 and CDR2 are MNHEY and SMNVEV (reference sequence). V shed 6 bases and J shed 3 bases, with 9 bases lying between them.

This clone turned up a few times. The gene calls are TRBV21-1 and TRBJ1-1; the table names TRBD1, a call not compared with the DNA. TRBV21-1 is flagged as a pseudogene. The CDR3 has 15 residues. The chain's CDR3 is CASSRQGALDTEAFF. CDR3 coding DNA: TGTGCCAGCAGCAGACAGGGGGCGCTGGACACTGAAGCTTTCTTT.

The chain joins TRBV29-1 to TRBJ2-7; TRBD1 aligns across 8 bases. Germline trimming cut 6 bases from V and 6 bases from J; bases unmatched to any gene: 10. Germline loops: CDR1 SQVTM, CDR2 ANQGSEA. The CDR3 is made up of 13 amino acids. The DNA for the CDR3 is TGCAGCGTCTCGGACAGGGTCGGACGCGAGCAGTACTTC. It encodes CSVSDRVGREQYF.

The genes are TRBV7-2 and TRBJ2-1; TRBD2 might be the D (5 bases). CDR1 is SGHTA, CDR2 FQGNSA, per germline. The CDR3 runs 14 residues. V was clipped by 1 base and J by 5 bases, with 9 bases between them. The CDR3 is CASSLGDYHNEQFF. CDR3 sequence (DNA): TGTGCCAGCAGCTTAGGAGACTACCACAATGAGCAGTTCTTC.

V and J are TRBV4-2 and TRBJ1-5, with 9 nucleotides matching TRBD1. The CDR3 runs 15 residues. V lost 3 bases and J lost 6; bases outside the gene matches: 6. From germline, CDR1 is LGHNA and CDR2 YNFKEQ. Written as DNA, the CDR3 is TGTGCCAGCAGCCAGGGACAGGGTATGGCTCAGCCCCAGCATTTT. Amino acids: CASSQGQGMAQPQHF.

V gene TRBV29-1 combines with J gene TRBJ2-1; tentatively, D is TRBD1 (6 bases). Germline V gives CDR1 SQVTM, CDR2 ANQGSEA. The CDR3 is made up of 13 amino acids. V was cut by 6 bases and J by 5 bases, with 14 bases left in between. This CDR3 is CSVGARTHNEQFF. In DNA form, the CDR3 reads TGCAGCGTGGGGGCGAGGACCCACAATGAGCAGTTCTTC.

This clone was observed a handful of times. In DNA, the CDR3 is TGCGCCAGCAGAGGCGCAGGGGAAGGCTACACCTTC. It codes for CASRGAGEGYTF. V gene TRBV5-1 combines with J gene TRBJ1-2; TRBD1 might be the D (6 bases). The ends were cut back, 5 bases at V and 8 bases at J, with 13 bases in the middle. Germline V gives CDR1 SGHRS, CDR2 YFSETQ. CDR3 length: 12 residues.

The J gene is TRBJ1-1, the V gene TRBV7-9, with D possibly being TRBD1 (6 bases). This CDR3 is built from 14 residues. Germline V CDR1 and CDR2: SEHNR, FQNEAQ (reference sequence). V shed 5 bases and J shed 0 bases, with 10 bases lying between them. Here the CDR3 DNA reads TGTGCCAGCAGCCCCGGACAGATGAACACTGAAGCTTTCTTT. Protein sequence: CASSPGQMNTEAFF.

The chain is built from TRBV5-1 and TRBJ2-1; D perhaps matches TRBD1 (6 bases). The CDR3 totals 15 residues. Trimming took 4 bases from V and 9 from J, leaving 20 bases between them. CDR1 SGHRS and CDR2 YFSETQ come from the germline V gene. CDR3 protein: CASSQDSIWGAEQFF. The CDR3 bases are TGCGCCAGCAGCCAGGACAGTATTTGGGGAGCTGAGCAGTTCTTC.

The chain joins TRBV6-5 to TRBJ1-6, with 8 bases identical to TRBD1. Germline CDR1 MNHEY, CDR2 SVGAGI. Trimming cost V 6 bases and J 7 bases; bases outside gene matches: 5. The CDR3 consists of 14 residues. CDR3 sequence: CASSWGQANSPLHF. The CDR3 nucleotides read TGTGCCAGCAGCTGGGGACAGGCAAATTCACCCCTCCACTTT.

The rearrangement joins TRBV5-5 to TRBJ2-6, with 8 bases aligning to TRBD1. CDR1 and CDR2 from the germline V gene are SGHKS and YYEKEE (reference sequence). After removal of 1 base from V and 7 bases from J, the junction contained 4 bases not matched to a gene. This CDR3 region has 15 residues. The CDR3 bases are TGTGCCAGCAGCTTGCGACAGGGGATAGCCAACGTCCTGACTTTC. It specifies CASSLRQGIANVLTF.

The chain carries TRBV7-2 and TRBJ1-2, with unresolved D. The germline V gene encodes CDR1 SGHTA and CDR2 FQGNSA. V lost 4 bases to trimming and J lost 7 bases, with 13 bases between them. This CDR3 is 13 amino acids long. CDR3 residues: CASSSGVFVGYTF. Written as DNA, the CDR3 is TGTGCCAGCAGCTCCGGTGTTTTTGTTGGCTACACCTTC.

The chain carries TRBV29-1 and TRBJ1-6; D is possibly TRBD1 (6 bases). This CDR3 is built from 12 residues. The V end was cut by 5 bases, the J end by 6 bases, with 8 bases between. The V gene's germline CDR1 is SQVTM and CDR2 ANQGSEA. The CDR3 sequence: CSVSQGNSPLHF. DNA of the CDR3: TGCAGCGTTTCACAGGGTAATTCACCCCTCCACTTT.

This rearrangement joins TRBV2 to TRBJ2-5, with a weak D call TRBD2 (7 bases). Trimming cost V 7 bases and J 5 bases, with 14 bases left between them. The V gene's germline CDR1 is SNHLY and CDR2 FYNNEI. CDR3 size: 13 residues. CDR3 loop: CASKGGRQETQYF. The CDR3 DNA is TGTGCCAGCAAGGGGGGGCGACAGGAGACCCAGTACTTC.

This chain links TRBV7-9 with TRBJ2-7, with 7 bases that match TRBD2. J lost 1 base, V lost 4 bases, and 1 base had no gene match. The CDR3 covers 13 residues. Germline CDR1 and CDR2: SEHNR and FQNEAQ (reference sequence). CDR3 loop: CASSWGGSYEQYF. CDR3 bases: TGTGCCAGCAGCTGGGGGGGTTCCTACGAGCAGTACTTC.

The V and J genes are TRBV4-3 and TRBJ2-1, with 11 bases lining up with TRBD1. Germline lookup yields CDR1 LGHNA and CDR2 YSLEER. The trim removed 4 bases at V and 7 bases at J, leaving 12 bases unmatched. This CDR3 is built from 17 residues. DNA for the CDR3: TGCGCCAGCAGCCCCTATTATACCGGGACAGGGGGGAATGAGCAGTTCTTC. This codes for CASSPYYTGTGGNEQFF.

The rearrangement uses TRBV18 and TRBJ1-1, with 10 positions matching TRBD1. V trimming: 3 bases; J trimming: 6 bases; junction bases outside the gene matches: 4. The CDR3 consists of 14 residues. Per the germline V gene, CDR1 is KGHSH and CDR2 is LQKENI. The CDR3 loop is CASSPMTGGSEAFF. The DNA of the CDR3 is TGTGCCAGCTCACCTATGACAGGGGGCTCTGAAGCTTTCTTT.

The gene calls are TRBV6-5 and TRBJ2-7, with 8 positions matching TRBD1. The length of the CDR3 is 14 residues. In germline, CDR1 is MNHEY, CDR2 SVGAGI. V was clipped by 4 bases and J by 0 bases; unmatched bases: 2. The CDR3, as DNA: TGTGCCAGCAGTTCAACAGGGGGCTCCTACGAGCAGTACTTC. The encoded protein is CASSSTGGSYEQYF.

J is TRBJ1-2 and V is TRBV19, with D possibly being TRBD1 (5 bases). Trimming took 1 base from V and 4 from J, leaving 10 bases between them. CDR1 is LNHDA and CDR2 is SQIVND in the germline V gene (reference sequence). The CDR3 length is 14 residues. The CDR3 region is CASSIGGSSYGYTF. For the CDR3, the DNA is TGTGCCAGTAGTATAGGGGGCAGTAGCTATGGCTACACCTTC. Filled out from reference TRBV19 and TRBJ1-2, the complete variable domain reads DGGITQSPKYLFRKEGQNVTLSCEQNLNHDAMYWYRQDPGQGLRLIYYSQIVNDFQKGDIAEGYSVSREKKESFPLTVTSAQKNPTAFYLCASSIGGSSYGYTFGSGTRLTVV.

The gene calls are TRBV4-1 and TRBJ1-2, with a possible D match to TRBD1 (6 bases). Germline values: CDR1 MGHRA, CDR2 YSYEKL. With 1 base removed from V and 7 bases from J, the gap between germline ends came to 25 bases. This CDR3 comprises 18 residues. The CDR3 DNA reads TGCGCCAGCAGCCAAGGGGTGGTTGAGGGGCAGGGGAAGAGTGGCTACACCTTC. The encoded protein is CASSQGVVEGQGKSGYTF.

CDR3 nucleotides: TGTGCCAGCTCACCCCCATGGGGCAGGGCCAGCACTGAAGCTTTCTTT. Its protein product is CASSPPWGRASTEAFF. The rearrangement joins TRBV18 to TRBJ1-1, with D perhaps TRBD1 (5 bases). The CDR3 length is 16 residues. V was clipped by 3 bases and J by 4 bases, with 18 bases between them. Germline V gives CDR1 KGHSH, CDR2 LQKENI.

The chain combines TRBV29-1 with TRBJ2-1; D gene uncertain. Trimming took 5 bases from V and 5 from J, leaving 16 bases between them. The CDR3 extends over 14 amino acids. Germline lookup yields CDR1 SQVTM and CDR2 ANQGSEA. The CDR3 DNA is TGCAGCGTTTGGTGGGCCCCTTCTAACAATGAGCAGTTCTTC. Encoded protein: CSVWWAPSNNEQFF.

V and J are TRBV7-9 and TRBJ1-4, with TRBD1 matching over 7 bases. J gave up 11 bases and V 5 bases, and 8 bases lay outside the gene matches. This CDR3 has 13 residues. Germline V gene data show CDR1 as SEHNR and CDR2 as FQNEAQ (reference sequence). The CDR3 sequence is CASSQGQPSKLFF. Written as DNA, the CDR3 is TGTGCCAGCAGCCAGGGACAGCCCTCTAAACTGTTTTTT.

The chain is built from TRBV13 and TRBJ2-1, with D possibly matching TRBD1 (6 bases). CDR1 and CDR2 (germline): PRHDT, FYEKMQ (reference sequence). The V end was cut by 3 bases, the J end by 9 bases, with 9 bases between. The CDR3 contains 12 residues. The CDR3 loop is CASSFQGIEQFF. The CDR3 nucleotides read TGTGCCAGCAGCTTCCAGGGGATTGAGCAGTTCTTC. The full variable domain, completed using reference TRBV13 and TRBJ2-1, is AAGVIQSPRHLIKEKRETATLKCYPIPRHDTVYWYQQGPGQDPQFLISFYEKMQSDKGSIPDRFSAQQFSDYHSELNMSSLELGDSALYFCASSFQGIEQFFGPGTRLTVL.